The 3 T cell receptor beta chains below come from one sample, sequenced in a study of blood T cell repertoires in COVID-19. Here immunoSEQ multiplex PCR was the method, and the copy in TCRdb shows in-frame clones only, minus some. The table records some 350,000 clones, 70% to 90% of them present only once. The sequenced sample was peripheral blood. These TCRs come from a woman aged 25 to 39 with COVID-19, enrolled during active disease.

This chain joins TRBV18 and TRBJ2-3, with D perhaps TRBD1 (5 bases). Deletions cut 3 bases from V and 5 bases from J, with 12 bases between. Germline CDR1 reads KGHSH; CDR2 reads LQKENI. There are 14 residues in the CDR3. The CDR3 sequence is CASSPVQGLDTQYF. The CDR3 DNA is TGTGCCAGCTCACCGGTTCAGGGTTTAGATACGCAGTATTTT.

The CDR3, as DNA: TGTGCCAGCAGCAAAGCTCGCGATACACGGGACAGAAACACAAACCCCACAGATACGCAGTATTTT. It specifies CASSKARDTRDRNTNPTDTQYF. The chain links TRBV21-1 to TRBJ2-3; the table's D call of TRBD1 was not tested on the DNA. TRBV21-1 is noted as a pseudogene. The CDR3 has 22 amino acids.

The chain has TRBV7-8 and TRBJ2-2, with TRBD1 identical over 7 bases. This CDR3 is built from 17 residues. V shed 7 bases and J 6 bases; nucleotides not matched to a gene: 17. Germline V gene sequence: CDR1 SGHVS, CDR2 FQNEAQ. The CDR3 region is CASIKGTVLKPAGELFF. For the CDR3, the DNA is TGTGCCAGCATCAAGGGGACAGTCCTCAAGCCTGCCGGGGAGCTGTTTTTT.